This T cell receptor beta chain derives from a study of shared clonotypes between healthy human individuals. General study points: Non-shared clonotypes had lower generation probabilities than those shared by all four donors. A few donors shared 5% to 5.5% of their naive CD4 clonotypes. An effect of sequencing depth on clonotype sharing among donors was expected.

Assay: immunoSEQ multiplex PCR; the TCRdb copy retains only in-frame clones and omits some. The table has 2,500,000 or so clones, around 92% seen once. This CDR3 is built from 14 residues. Losses at the gene ends were 4 bases for V and 5 bases for J; bases not matched to a gene: 6. Looked up from germline, CDR1 is SGHRS and CDR2 is YFSETQ. A note on this clone: Its antigen is not known.

Adult Caucasians living in Nashville, Tennessee made up all of the donors. This clonotype was sampled from a man between 18 and 29 years old in good health. Some clones in this sample may be carry-over from other donors' samples. Sequenced material: naive CD4+ T cells from PBMCs. Subset specified: CD45RA+ positively selected. V is TRBV5-1 and J is TRBJ2-5, with TRBD1 identical over 9 bases. CDR3 bases: TGCGCCAGCAGCCTTCGACAGGGGGGGGAGACCCAGTACTTC. Encoded protein: CASSLRQGGETQYF. Looking up the rest from reference TRBV5-1 and TRBJ2-5 gives the full variable domain: KAGVTQTPRYLIKTRGQQVTLSCSPISGHRSVSWYQQTPGQGLQFLFEYFSETQRNKGNFPGRFSGRQFSNSRSEMNVSTLELGDSALYLCASSLRQGGETQYFGPGTRLLVL.